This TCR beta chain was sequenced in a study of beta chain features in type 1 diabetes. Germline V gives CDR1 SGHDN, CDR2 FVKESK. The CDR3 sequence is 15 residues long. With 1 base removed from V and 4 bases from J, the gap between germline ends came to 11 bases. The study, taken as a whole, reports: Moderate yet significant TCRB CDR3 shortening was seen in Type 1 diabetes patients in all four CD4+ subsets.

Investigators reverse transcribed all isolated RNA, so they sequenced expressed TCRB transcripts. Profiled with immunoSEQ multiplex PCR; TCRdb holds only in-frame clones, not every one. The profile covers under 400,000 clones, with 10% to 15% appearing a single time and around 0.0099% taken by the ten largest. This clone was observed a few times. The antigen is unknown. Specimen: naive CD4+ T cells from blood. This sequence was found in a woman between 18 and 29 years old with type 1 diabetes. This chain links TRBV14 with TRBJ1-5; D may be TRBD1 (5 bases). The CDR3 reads CASSQGMAGNQPQHF. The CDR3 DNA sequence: TGTGCCAGCAGCCAAGGCATGGCAGGGAATCAGCCCCAGCATTTT.